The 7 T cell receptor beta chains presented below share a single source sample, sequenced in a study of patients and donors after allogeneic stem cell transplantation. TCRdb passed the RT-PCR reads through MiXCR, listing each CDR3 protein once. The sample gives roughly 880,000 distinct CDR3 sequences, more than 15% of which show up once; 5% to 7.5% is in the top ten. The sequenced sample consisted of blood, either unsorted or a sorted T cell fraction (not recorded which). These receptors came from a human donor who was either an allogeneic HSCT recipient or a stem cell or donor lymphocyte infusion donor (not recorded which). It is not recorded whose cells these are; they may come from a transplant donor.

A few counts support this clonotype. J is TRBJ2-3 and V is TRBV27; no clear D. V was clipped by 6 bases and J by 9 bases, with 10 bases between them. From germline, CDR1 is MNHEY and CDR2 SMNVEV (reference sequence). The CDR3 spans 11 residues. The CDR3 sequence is CASSTGPTQYF. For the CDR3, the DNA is TGTGCCAGCAGCACGGGTCCCACGCAGTATTTT.

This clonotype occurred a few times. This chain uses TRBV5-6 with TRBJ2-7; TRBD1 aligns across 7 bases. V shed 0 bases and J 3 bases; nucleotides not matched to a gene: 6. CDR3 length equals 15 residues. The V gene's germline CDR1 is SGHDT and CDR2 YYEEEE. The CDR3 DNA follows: TGTGCCAGCAGCTTGGTTGGGACAGAGGACTACGAGCAGTACTTC. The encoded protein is CASSLVGTEDYEQYF.

DNA for the CDR3: TGTGCCAGGAGGACCGCCCCGGGACTAGCGGGAGAGATCGGGGAGCTGTTTTTT. Translating gives CARRTAPGLAGEIGELFF. V usage is TRBV19 and J usage is TRBJ2-2; 14 nucleotides agree with TRBD2. J gave up 7 bases and V 9 bases, and 16 bases lay outside the gene matches. This CDR3 region has 18 residues. The germline CDR1 and CDR2 sequences are LNHDA and SQIVND (reference sequence).

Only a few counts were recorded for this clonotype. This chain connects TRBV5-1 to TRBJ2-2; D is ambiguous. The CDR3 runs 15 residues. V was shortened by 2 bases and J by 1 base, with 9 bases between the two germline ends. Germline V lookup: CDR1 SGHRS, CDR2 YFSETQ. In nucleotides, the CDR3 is TGCGCCAGCAGCTTTGGTGGGAAGAACACCGGGGAGCTGTTTTTT. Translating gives CASSFGGKNTGELFF.

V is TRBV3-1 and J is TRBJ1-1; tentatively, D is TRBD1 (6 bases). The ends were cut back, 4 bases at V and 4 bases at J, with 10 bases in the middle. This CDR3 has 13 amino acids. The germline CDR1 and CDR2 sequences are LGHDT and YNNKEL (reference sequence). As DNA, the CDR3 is TGTGCCAGCAGCCGAATACAGGGCACTGAAGCTTTCTTT. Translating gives CASSRIQGTEAFF.

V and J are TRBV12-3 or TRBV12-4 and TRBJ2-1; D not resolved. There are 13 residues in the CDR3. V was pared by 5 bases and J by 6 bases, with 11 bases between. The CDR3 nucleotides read TGTGCCAGCAGTCCGCCCGTGAGCAATGAGCAGTTCTTC. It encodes CASSPPVSNEQFF.

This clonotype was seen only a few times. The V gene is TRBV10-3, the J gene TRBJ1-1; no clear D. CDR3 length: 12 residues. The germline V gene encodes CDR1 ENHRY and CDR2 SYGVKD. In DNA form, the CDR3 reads TGTTTCATCAGTGTCGGGAACACTGAAGCTTTCTTT. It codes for CFISVGNTEAFF.